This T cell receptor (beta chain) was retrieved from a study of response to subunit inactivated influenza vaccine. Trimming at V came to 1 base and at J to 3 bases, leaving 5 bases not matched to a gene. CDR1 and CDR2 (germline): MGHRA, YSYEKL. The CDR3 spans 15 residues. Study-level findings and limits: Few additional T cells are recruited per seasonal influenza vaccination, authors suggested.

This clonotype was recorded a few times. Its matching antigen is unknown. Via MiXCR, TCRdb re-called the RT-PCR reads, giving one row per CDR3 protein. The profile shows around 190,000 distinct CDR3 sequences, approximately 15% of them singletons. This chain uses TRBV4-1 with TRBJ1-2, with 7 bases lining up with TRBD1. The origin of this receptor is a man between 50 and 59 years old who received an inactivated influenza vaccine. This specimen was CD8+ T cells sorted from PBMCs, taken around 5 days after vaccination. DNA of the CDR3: TGCGCCAGCAGCCAAGTCTCAGGGGGTTACTATGGCTACACCTTC. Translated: CASSQVSGGYYGYTF.